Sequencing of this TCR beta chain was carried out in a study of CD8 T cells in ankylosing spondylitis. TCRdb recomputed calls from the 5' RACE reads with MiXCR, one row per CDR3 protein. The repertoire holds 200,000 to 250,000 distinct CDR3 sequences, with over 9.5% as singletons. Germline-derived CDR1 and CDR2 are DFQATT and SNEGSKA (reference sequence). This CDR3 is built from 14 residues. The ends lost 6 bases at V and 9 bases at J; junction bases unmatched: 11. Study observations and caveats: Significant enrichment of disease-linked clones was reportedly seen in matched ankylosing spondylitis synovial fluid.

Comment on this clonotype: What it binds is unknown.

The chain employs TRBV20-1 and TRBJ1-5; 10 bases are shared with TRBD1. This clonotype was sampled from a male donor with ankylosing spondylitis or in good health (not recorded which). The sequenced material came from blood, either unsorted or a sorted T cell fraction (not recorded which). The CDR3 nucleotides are TGCAGTGCCTCCTCATCGGGACAGGGGACGCCCCAGCATTTT. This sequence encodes CSASSSGQGTPQHF.